A single TCR beta chain is shown here with its context. This receptor's antigen is unknown. There are no base qualities to consult, and no much larger clone falls within one base. Preparation of the library involved PCR. Reads for this sample came from an Illumina HiSeq 2500. Unique molecular identifiers were incorporated into TCR beta cDNA libraries to reduce PCR and sequencing biases. Roughly 0.5 million cDNA molecules were obtained per 1 to 10 million input T cells, so each molecule approximated one T cell. The patient libraries were prepared and sequenced with the same protocol used for the earlier healthy control dataset. Within a given batch, samples were prepared together, multiplexed and sequenced on the same HiSeq lane. In the authors' own workflow: Raw barcoded reads were processed with MIGEC, and single-read molecular identifier groups were discarded before consensus assembly and CDR3 extraction. VDJtools was used for post-analysis of the clonotype tables, with diversity normalized by down-sampling every dataset to the smallest sample size. To correct batch-related cross-sample contamination, repertoire overlap clustering matched CDR3 amino acid sequences but not nucleotide sequences. Through fastp at Q25 and MiXCR, TCRdb rebuilt clones from the public reads, retaining in-frame beta chains. Each CDR3 protein appears once, grouped with its most common genes and DNA. The authors' filters were not applied to this entry. The sample records 650,000 to 850,000 distinct CDR3 sequences, around 46% of which are singletons. 4.9% of the sample is held by the ten biggest clonotypes.

To demonstrate the VDJtools post-analysis software, the study profiled TCR beta repertoires from the peripheral blood of 10 to 15 young patients with multiple sclerosis. Multiple sclerosis patients were children and adolescents aged about 6 to 17 years. The entry originates in a study of post-analysis software for immune sequencing data (dated by TCRdb to between 2015 and 2016). Looking at the study overall: Recorded disease courses included relapsing-remitting, secondary progressive and progressive-relapsing multiple sclerosis, with some patients lacking subtype annotation. A subset of samples was prepared in parallel using single-end sample barcoding, then pooled and co-amplified after Illumina adapter ligation. The patient repertoires were compared against roughly 12 previously published healthy control repertoires obtained from donors aged roughly 6 to 28 years.

What the work shows at the level of the full study, not this receptor alone: The control group was slightly older than the multiple sclerosis patient group. Significantly lower normalized Chao1 diversity was found in multiple sclerosis patients than in controls, suggesting substantial peripheral T-cell clonal expansion. Strong co-clustering of samples prepared in the same batch was shown by direct clustering with F measure, prompting a batch-effect correction. Patients showed significantly higher frequencies than controls for several TRBV segments, among them TRBV5-6, TRBV5-1 and TRBV20-1.

V and J are truncated by 2 bases and 7 bases respectively, leaving an intervening sequence of 9 bases. The CDR3 numbers 12 residues from cysteine through phenylalanine. CDR3 DNA only is kept here, 36 bases in frame from base 1. According to the germline V gene (reference sequence), CDR1 reads GTSNPN and CDR2 reads SVGIG. Source material: blood. The chain uses TRBV30 and TRBJ2-1; a tentative D match to TRBD1 spans 6 bases. The receptor was isolated from a girl between 10 and 17 years old with multiple sclerosis. The nucleotide sequence is TGTGCCTGGAGTATCACAGGGAATGAGCAGTTCTTC. Its product reads: CAWSITGNEQFF. Reference TRBV30 and TRBJ2-1 proteins supply the regions before and after the CDR3; the full variable domain is: SQTIHQWPATLVQPVGSPLSLECTVEGTSNPNLYWYRQAAGRGLQLLFYSVGIGQISSEVPQNLSASRPQDRQFILSSKKLLLSDSGFYLCAWSITGNEQFFGPGTRLTVL.